The T cell receptor (beta chain) described here comes from a study of OX40 agonist ivuxolimab in advanced cancers. Study information: Prior anti-PD-1, anti-PD-L1 or anti-CTLA-4 therapy did not bar entry, and more than 35% had some. One patient with hepatocellular carcinoma and two with cutaneous melanoma, three in all, had partial responses.

Blood got drawn at baseline, again on cycle 4 day 1, and then on cycle 7 day 1. Data came from immunoSEQ multiplex PCR; TCRdb stores just in-frame clones and leaves some out. The table lists tens of thousands of clones, 85% to 90% of them singletons. With 6 bases clipped from V and 5 bases from J, the junction kept 8 bases outside the gene matches. CDR3 length: 15 amino acids. CDR1 is WSHSY and CDR2 is SAAADI in the germline V gene. This sequence was found in an adult with an advanced solid tumor such as melanoma, head and neck, liver or kidney cancer. The sample here was CD4+ or CD8+ T cells sorted from blood, taken in a trial of the OX40 agonist ivuxolimab. The chain is built from TRBV10-2 and TRBJ2-2, with 8 bases lining up with TRBD1. The chain's CDR3 is CASSQTGVQTGELFF. The DNA of the CDR3 is TGCGCCAGCAGCCAGACAGGGGTACAGACCGGGGAGCTGTTTTTT.